One sample yielded the 26 T cell receptor beta chains listed below, sequenced in a study of cytotoxic CD8 clonotypes in ibrutinib-treated CLL. Method: immunoSEQ multiplex PCR; TCRdb's copy keeps in-frame clones and lacks some. The sample has around 15,000 clones; around 81% are singletons. Sequencing was performed on PBMCs, taken before ibrutinib treatment. These receptors originate from a human donor with chronic lymphocytic leukemia.

The rearrangement links TRBV9 to TRBJ1-1; a weak D match, TRBD1 (5 bases). With 4 bases removed from V and 0 bases from J, the gap between germline ends came to 13 bases. CDR1 SGDLS and CDR2 YYNGEE come from the germline V gene. CDR3 length: 15 amino acids. The CDR3 is CASSTTGVMNTEAFF. CDR3 DNA: TGTGCCAGCAGCACCACGGGGGTGATGAACACTGAAGCTTTCTTT. Based on the CDR3 plus reference TRBV9 and TRBJ1-1, the full variable domain is DSGVTQTPKHLITATGQRVTLRCSPRSGDLSVYWYQQSLDQGLQFLIQYYNGEERAKGNILERFSAQQFPDLHSELNLSSLELGDSALYFCASSTTGVMNTEAFFGQGTRLTVV.

The chain links TRBV5-5 to TRBJ2-1, with 8 positions matching TRBD2. The trim removed 3 bases at V and 12 bases at J, leaving 17 bases unmatched. The CDR3 consists of 16 residues. Germline assignment: CDR1 SGHKS and CDR2 YYEKEE (reference sequence). The CDR3 here is CASSSPPGSGGRPQFF. CDR3 DNA sequence: TGTGCCAGCAGCTCACCCCCGGGCAGCGGGGGCCGTCCGCAGTTCTTC.

This rearrangement joins TRBV5-6 to TRBJ2-3; D unresolved. CDR3 length: 16 residues. Between the trimmed V and J ends, which lost 3 bases and 4 bases, there was a span of 18 bases. Germline V gene sequence: CDR1 SGHDT, CDR2 YYEEEE. DNA for the CDR3: TGTGCCAGCAGCTCCCAACACGTCCCAGCCCCAGATACGCAGTATTTT. It codes for CASSSQHVPAPDTQYF.

This rearrangement joins TRBV11-2 to TRBJ2-1, with 8 bases matching TRBD2. Germline V gives CDR1 SGHAT, CDR2 FQNNGV. The CDR3 is made up of 13 amino acids. V dropped 3 bases and J dropped 10; count of bases not matched to a gene: 5. The CDR3, as DNA: TGTGCCAGCAGCTTTAACGGGAGGGCCGAGCAGTTCTTC. Translating it yields CASSFNGRAEQFF.

V is TRBV5-4 and J is TRBJ2-7; 7 bases fit TRBD2. The junction had 10 bases not matched to a gene; V was cut back by 1 base and J by 6 bases. The CDR3 is made up of 15 amino acids. Per the germline V gene, CDR1 is SGHNT and CDR2 is YYREEE (reference sequence). CDR3 sequence (DNA): TGTGCCAGCAGCTTGAACGCGGGAGTGGCTTCCGAGCAGTACTTC. Its protein product is CASSLNAGVASEQYF. Complete variable domain (other parts from reference TRBV5-4 and TRBJ2-7): ETGVTQSPTHLIKTRGQQVTLRCSSQSGHNTVSWYQQALGQGPQFIFQYYREEENGRGNFPPRFSGLQFPNYSSELNVNALELDDSALYLCASSLNAGVASEQYFGPGTRLTVT.

The CDR3 protein is CATSRDWGAGGGYNEQFF. CDR3 DNA sequence: TGTGCCACCAGCAGAGATTGGGGGGCGGGTGGTGGGTACAATGAGCAGTTCTTC. The chain links TRBV15 to TRBJ2-1; the D gene could be TRBD1 or TRBD2 (6 bases each). The V end was cut by 0 bases, the J end by 4 bases, with 19 bases between. This CDR3 is built from 18 residues. Germline lookup yields CDR1 LNHNV and CDR2 YYDKDF (reference sequence).

The chain combines TRBV7-8 with TRBJ1-1; perhaps TRBD1 as D (6 bases). The ends were cut back, 6 bases at V and 13 bases at J, with 21 bases in the middle. Germline lookup yields CDR1 SGHVS and CDR2 FQNEAQ. This CDR3 is built from 13 residues. CDR3 loop: CASSPYPGEAFFF. CDR3 sequence (DNA): TGTGCCAGCAGTCCATATCCAGGGGAGGCGTTTTTCTTT.

The genes are TRBV10-1 and TRBJ2-2; D not resolved. The CDR3 spans 14 residues. Germline V gene lookup returns CDR1 WNHNN and CDR2 SYGVQD (reference sequence). V gave up 4 bases and J gave up 7 bases, with 13 bases separating them. CDR3 region: CASSVSPVVGELFF. CDR3 coding DNA: TGCGCCAGCAGTGTTTCTCCCGTTGTCGGGGAGCTGTTTTTT.

The chain joins TRBV5-8 to TRBJ2-7; 9 positions match TRBD1. Losses at the gene ends were 4 bases for V and 4 bases for J; bases not matched to a gene: 9. The CDR3 extends over 15 amino acids. CDR1 is SGHTS and CDR2 is YDEGEE in the germline V gene. The CDR3 sequence: CASSPDGTGQYEQYF. CDR3 sequence (DNA): TGTGCCAGCAGCCCGGACGGGACAGGGCAATACGAGCAGTACTTC.

This chain uses TRBV11-3 with TRBJ2-3; 12 bases line up with TRBD2. J lost 2 bases, V lost 4 bases, and 4 bases had no gene match. CDR3 length equals 16 residues. Germline V CDR1 and CDR2: SGHNT, YENEEA. CDR3 sequence (DNA): TGTGCCAGCAGCTCAGGACTAGCGGGGTCCACAGATACGCAGTATTTT. Its protein is CASSSGLAGSTDTQYF.

This chain connects TRBV11-3 to TRBJ1-3; unclear D gene. The CDR3 consists of 13 residues. CDR1 SGHNT and CDR2 YENEEA come from the germline V gene. The V gene lost 5 bases and the J gene lost 1 base, with 6 bases spanning the gap. As DNA, the CDR3 is TGTGCCAGCAGCCAATATTCTGGAAACACCATATATTTT. Translating it yields CASSQYSGNTIYF.

The chain has TRBV28 and TRBJ1-5; tentatively, D is TRBD1 (6 bases). CDR1 MDHEN and CDR2 SYDVKM come from the germline V gene. The CDR3 is made up of 15 amino acids. V was clipped by 6 bases and J by 3 bases, with 15 bases between them. As DNA, the CDR3 is TGTGCCAGCAGCCCAACAGGGACCCTCAATCAGCCCCAGCATTTT. Protein: CASSPTGTLNQPQHF. The full variable domain, with the rest looked up from reference TRBV28 and TRBJ1-5, is DVKVTQSSRYLVKRTGEKVFLECVQDMDHENMFWYRQDPGLGLRLIYFSYDVKMKEKGDIPEGYSVSREKKERFSLILESASTNQTSMYLCASSPTGTLNQPQHFGDGTRLSIL.

V gene TRBV18 combines with J gene TRBJ1-5; TRBD1 might be the D (5 bases). Between the trimmed V and J ends, which lost 4 bases and 0 bases, there was a span of 13 bases. CDR1 KGHSH and CDR2 LQKENI come from the germline V gene. CDR3 length: 16 residues. The CDR3 region has the DNA TGTGCCAGCTCACTATCGGGACGCAATAGCAATCAGCCCCAGCATTTT. Translation gives CASSLSGRNSNQPQHF. The variable domain in full, with the rest retrieved from reference TRBV18 and TRBJ1-5, is NAGVMQNPRHLVRRRGQEARLRCSPMKGHSHVYWYRQLPEEGLKFMVYLQKENIIDESGMPKERFSAEFPKEGPSILRIQQVVRGDSAAYFCASSLSGRNSNQPQHFGDGTRLSIL.

The rearrangement joins TRBV9 to TRBJ2-2; tentatively, D is TRBD2 (6 bases). CDR3 length: 11 amino acids. The germline gives CDR1 SGDLS, CDR2 YYNGEE. V was cut by 7 bases and J by 5 bases, with 6 bases left in between. Here the CDR3 DNA reads TGTGCCAGCGGGGGGACCGGGGAGCTGTTTTTT. Protein: CASGGTGELFF.

The chain has TRBV5-1 and TRBJ2-1; D ambiguous. Germline V CDR1 and CDR2: SGHRS, YFSETQ. This CDR3 comprises 13 residues. Between the trimmed V and J ends, which lost 1 base and 6 bases, there was a span of 8 bases. The CDR3 is CASSLTPLNEQFF. The CDR3 nucleotides are TGCGCCAGCAGCTTGACCCCTCTCAATGAGCAGTTCTTC.

V and J are TRBV9 and TRBJ2-5, with TRBD2 as a possible D gene (6 bases). Germline CDR1 SGDLS, CDR2 YYNGEE. Trimming removed 0 bases at V and 1 base at J, with 10 bases between. This CDR3 region has 15 residues. For the CDR3, the DNA is TGTGCCAGCAGCGTAGACAAGCGGGTCCAAGAGACCCAGTACTTC. Its protein product is CASSVDKRVQETQYF.

J is TRBJ2-1 and V is TRBV2; 10 bases line up with TRBD2. CDR1 and CDR2 from the germline V gene are SNHLY and FYNNEI. V lost 7 bases and J lost 10; bases outside the gene matches: 10. The CDR3 runs to 14 residues. CDR3 amino acids: CASNQREGLWEQFF. The CDR3 bases are TGTGCCAGCAACCAGCGGGAGGGCCTCTGGGAGCAGTTCTTC.

The V gene is TRBV7-9, the J gene TRBJ2-3; D call uncertain. Looked up from germline, CDR1 is SEHNR and CDR2 is FQNEAQ (reference sequence). CDR3 size: 15 residues. V shed 1 base and J shed 0 bases, with 8 bases lying between them. CDR3: CASSLGVLSTDTQYF. DNA for the CDR3: TGTGCCAGCAGCTTAGGGGTACTAAGCACAGATACGCAGTATTTT.

J is TRBJ1-1 and V is TRBV21-1. TRBV21-1 is an annotated pseudogene. This CDR3 has 16 residues. The CDR3 sequence: CASRHTIYTIRTEAFF. The CDR3, as DNA: TGTGCCAGCAGACACACAATCTACACAATTCGCACTGAAGCTTTCTTT.

The genes are TRBV28 and TRBJ2-5; TRBD1 agrees at 8 bases. The germline V gene has CDR1 MDHEN and CDR2 SYDVKM. J gave up 5 bases and V 4 bases, and 9 bases lay outside the gene matches. This CDR3 is 15 amino acids long. The CDR3, as DNA: TGTGCCAGCAGTTCCCCTCAGGGGGCGGGGGAGACCCAGTACTTC. Protein: CASSSPQGAGETQYF.

The chain combines TRBV19 with TRBJ1-1; no firm D call. This CDR3 is 12 amino acids long. Trimming stripped 5 bases from V and 5 bases from J, with 9 bases between. Per germline, CDR1 LNHDA and CDR2 SQIVND (reference sequence). The CDR3 region is CASSPRRTEAFF. The CDR3 nucleotides are TGTGCCAGTAGTCCCCGGCGAACTGAAGCTTTCTTT.

This clone is deemed medium-sized. The V call is TRBV5-4, the J call TRBJ1-2; no reliable D call. This CDR3 region has 13 residues. V was trimmed by 4 bases and J by 5 bases, leaving 12 bases between them. Looked up from germline, CDR1 is SGHNT and CDR2 is YYREEE (reference sequence). DNA for the CDR3: TGTGCCAGCAGCGTGGGTGGGGATTATGGCTACACCTTC. As protein: CASSVGGDYGYTF.

This clone was detected only once. V is TRBV4-2 and J is TRBJ1-3; D is perhaps TRBD1 (5 bases). The germline V gene has CDR1 LGHNA and CDR2 YNFKEQ. The ends were cut back, 6 bases at V and 0 bases at J, with 24 bases in the middle. The CDR3 has 19 amino acids. DNA of the CDR3: TGTGCCAGCAGTTCCGGGACCGTAGGACTATGGAGCTCTGGAAACACCATATATTTT. This translates into CASSSGTVGLWSSGNTIYF.

V usage is TRBV2 and J usage is TRBJ2-7; no reliable D call. Germline CDR1 is SNHLY and CDR2 is FYNNEI. This CDR3 has 11 amino acids. The V and J ends lost 7 bases and 5 bases respectively, with 9 bases between them. The chain's CDR3 is CASNVGNEQYF. In DNA, the CDR3 is TGTGCCAGCAACGTGGGAAACGAGCAGTACTTC.

The V and J genes are TRBV11-3 and TRBJ2-3, with TRBD1 matching 8 bases. Looked up from germline, CDR1 is SGHNT and CDR2 is YENEEA. After removal of 6 bases from V and 4 bases from J, the junction contained 3 bases not matched to a gene. The CDR3 spans 13 residues. CDR3 amino acids: CASRMTGADTQYF. As DNA, the CDR3 is TGTGCCAGCAGGATGACAGGGGCAGATACGCAGTATTTT.

In this sample, this clone turned up once. The chain links TRBV2 to TRBJ2-7; 9 nucleotides match TRBD1. This CDR3 spans 17 amino acids. V gave up 7 bases and J gave up 5 bases; unmatched junction bases: 18. Germline lookup yields CDR1 SNHLY and CDR2 FYNNEI. In nucleotides, the CDR3 is TGTGCCAGCATAAGAGCTACAGCGGGACAGGGTTTGGACGAGCAGTACTTC. Its translation: CASIRATAGQGLDEQYF.